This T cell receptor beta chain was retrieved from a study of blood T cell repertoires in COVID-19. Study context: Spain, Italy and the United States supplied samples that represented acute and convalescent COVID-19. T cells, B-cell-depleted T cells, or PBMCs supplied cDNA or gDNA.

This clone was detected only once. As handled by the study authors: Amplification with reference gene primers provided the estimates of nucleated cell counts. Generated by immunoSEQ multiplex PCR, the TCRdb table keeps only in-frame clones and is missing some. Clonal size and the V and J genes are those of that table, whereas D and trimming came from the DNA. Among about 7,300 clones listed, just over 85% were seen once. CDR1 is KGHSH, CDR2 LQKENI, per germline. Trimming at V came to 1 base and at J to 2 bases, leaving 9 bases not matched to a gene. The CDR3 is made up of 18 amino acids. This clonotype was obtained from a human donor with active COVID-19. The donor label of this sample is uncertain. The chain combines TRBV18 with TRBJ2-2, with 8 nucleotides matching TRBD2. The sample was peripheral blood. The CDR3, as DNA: TGTGCCAGCTCACCACGAACTAGCGGACCGATTAACACCGGGGAGCTGTTTTTT. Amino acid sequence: CASSPRTSGPINTGELFF. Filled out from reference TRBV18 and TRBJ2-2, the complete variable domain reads NAGVMQNPRHLVRRRGQEARLRCSPMKGHSHVYWYRQLPEEGLKFMVYLQKENIIDESGMPKERFSAEFPKEGPSILRIQQVVRGDSAAYFCASSPRTSGPINTGELFFGEGSRLTVL.